Listed below are T cell receptor beta chains from one sample, sequenced in a study of T cell repertoires in cytomegalovirus infection. TCRdb ran MiXCR on the reads and lists one entry per CDR3 protein. The sample has 250,000 or so distinct CDR3 sequences, 17% seen once. Sample: CD8+ T cells from PBMCs. Receptor source: a human donor in good health (CMV status not recorded). Some clones in this sample may be carry-over from other donors' samples. CDR3s include the opening cysteine and the closing phenylalanine or tryptophan. A D gene is named only where the DNA matches it firmly. Expanded clones get a size class; other rows say once, few or many, or leave the size out.

V	size	D	J	CDR3	DNA
TRBV7-9	many	-	TRBJ1-6	CASRPPGNNSPLHF	TGTGCCAGCCGCCCGCCGGGCAATAATTCACCCCTCCACTTT
TRBV29-1	-	TRBD2	TRBJ2-7	CSVQGSLAGLSYEQYF	TGCAGCGTTCAAGGGAGTCTAGCGGGGCTCTCCTACGAGCAGTACTTC
TRBV4-1	once	TRBD1	TRBJ2-1	CTSSPPQGDEQFF	TGCACCAGCAGCCCACCCCAGGGGGATGAGCAGTTCTTC
TRBV28	-	-	TRBJ1-4	CASSIQSGLEGEKLFF	TGTGCCAGCAGCATACAGTCCGGGCTTGAGGGTGAAAAACTGTTTTTT
TRBV7-2	few	-	TRBJ2-7	CASSSGHALPYEQYF	TGTGCCAGCAGCTCCGGACACGCACTGCCGTACGAGCAGTACTTC
TRBV28	many	-	TRBJ1-5	CASSPLRGQPQHF	TGTGCCAGCAGCCCCCTAAGGGGTCAGCCCCAGCATTTT
TRBV20-1	-	-	TRBJ2-4	CSARDRGLAKNIQYF	TGCAGTGCTAGAGATCGGGGACTAGCCAAAAACATTCAGTACTTC
TRBV6-5	few	-	TRBJ2-7	CASSYSSRYEQYF	TGTGCCAGCAGTTACTCTTCCCGCTACGAGCAGTACTTC
TRBV4-1	few	TRBD1	TRBJ1-1	CASSQDDTGGETEAFF	TGCGCCAGCAGCCAAGATGACACAGGGGGCGAGACTGAAGCTTTCTTT
TRBV28	-	-	TRBJ2-1	CASTPPGNEQFF	TGTGCCAGCACCCCCCCGGGCAATGAGCAGTTCTTC
TRBV4-1	few	-	TRBJ1-2	CASSPGPRPSHYGYTF	TGCGCCAGCAGCCCGGGACCGCGACCCTCTCACTATGGCTACACCTTC
TRBV28	-	TRBD1	TRBJ1-1	CASSFRDRREDTEAFF	TGTGCCAGCAGTTTCCGGGACAGGAGGGAGGACACTGAAGCTTTCTTT
TRBV2	many	-	TRBJ2-2	CASSEETVNTGELFF	TGTGCCAGCAGTGAGGAAACGGTGAACACCGGGGAGCTGTTTTTT
TRBV6-1	-	TRBD2	TRBJ2-1	CASSVRLAGSSYNEQFF	TGTGCCAGCAGCGTAAGACTAGCGGGGAGCTCCTACAATGAGCAGTTCTTC
TRBV7-9	many	-	TRBJ2-1	CASSLVQILYNEQFF	TGTGCCAGCAGCTTAGTCCAGATCCTCTACAATGAGCAGTTCTTC
TRBV7-8	many	TRBD1	TRBJ2-7	CASSLRDRIYEQYF	TGTGCCAGCAGCTTACGGGACAGGATATACGAGCAGTACTTC
TRBV28	many	TRBD1	TRBJ1-5	CASSLDRARDQPQHF	TGTGCCAGCAGCCTGGACAGGGCGAGGGATCAGCCCCAGCATTTT
TRBV4-1	many	-	TRBJ2-1	CASSQGNLGNEQFF	TGCGCCAGCAGCCAAGGCAATCTTGGGAATGAGCAGTTCTTC
TRBV6-5	-	-	TRBJ2-5	CASSPPLQGGTQYF	TGTGCCAGCAGTCCCCCCCTCCAGGGAGGGACCCAGTACTTC
TRBV6-1	once	TRBD1	TRBJ2-7	CASQPGQGSYEQYF	TGTGCCAGCCAACCGGGACAGGGATCCTACGAGCAGTACTTC
TRBV7-4	few	-	TRBJ1-1	CASSLAGFTNTEAFF	TGTGCCAGCAGCTTAGCCGGATTCACCAACACTGAAGCTTTCTTT
TRBV11-2	-	-	TRBJ1-6	CASSTNPGPQVSPLHF	TGTGCCAGCAGCACGAACCCGGGTCCACAGGTTTCACCCCTCCACTTT
TRBV12-5	many	TRBD1	TRBJ1-1	CASGFTGGQQNTEAFF	TGTGCTAGTGGTTTTACCGGGGGACAGCAAAACACTGAAGCTTTCTTT
TRBV5-1	few	TRBD2	TRBJ2-2	CASSLASGFTGELFF	TGCGCCAGCAGCTTGGCTAGCGGATTCACCGGGGAGCTGTTTTTT
TRBV12-3/TRBV12-4	-	-	TRBJ2-7	CASSFGGYLYEQYF	TGTGCCAGCAGTTTTGGGGGATACCTCTACGAGCAGTACTTC
TRBV28	many	TRBD2	TRBJ2-1	CASRLITGGLLEQFF	TGTGCCAGCCGGTTGATAACGGGGGGGCTTTTGGAGCAGTTCTTC
TRBV7-9	many	-	TRBJ2-3	CASSAKLETQYF	TGTGCCAGCAGCGCGAAACTAGAGACGCAGTATTTT
TRBV28	few	-	TRBJ2-7	CASRVQGLGYEQYF	TGTGCCAGCAGAGTACAGGGTTTGGGGTACGAGCAGTACTTC
TRBV29-1	few	-	TRBJ1-2	CSFRDIYGYTF	TGCAGCTTCCGGGACATTTATGGCTACACCTTC
TRBV9	few	-	TRBJ2-1	CASSVGIYGTTRYNEQFF	TGTGCCAGCAGCGTAGGAATTTACGGGACCACCAGGTACAATGAGCAGTTCTTC
TRBV25-1	few	-	TRBJ2-3	CASSEGRTATDTQYF	TGTGCCAGCAGTGAGGGGCGGACCGCGACAGATACGCAGTATTTT
TRBV7-6	many	-	TRBJ1-4	CASSPNDEKLFF	TGTGCCAGCAGCCCCAACGATGAAAAACTGTTTTTT
TRBV7-9	many	-	TRBJ2-6	CASSPAIDRLPGANVLTF	TGTGCCAGCAGCCCTGCAATTGATCGGTTGCCTGGGGCCAACGTCCTGACTTTC